Included here is one T cell receptor (beta chain) sequence, with context. Its antigen remains unidentified. It was with 60 Vbeta and 13 Jbeta primers that the PCR ran. The repertoire was sequenced with immunoSEQ multiplex PCR; TCRdb's copy has only in-frame clones and lacks some. The sample carries around 100,000 clones, around 74% recorded once. This sample is part of a study of cytomegalovirus exposure and HLA in healthy donors. Study-level points and caveats: It was taken for granted in presence/absence analyses that sequencing depth across donors was roughly uniform. Most TCR sequences were seen very rarely across donors, but some public TCRs occurred in many.

The CDR3 has 14 residues. Germline CDR1 is ENHRY and CDR2 is SYGVKD. V was shortened by 4 bases and J by 5 bases, with 14 bases between the two germline ends. This sequence was found in a male donor in good health and CMV-seropositive. The sample comprised PBMCs. The rearrangement links TRBV10-3 to TRBJ1-1, with D possibly being TRBD1 (6 bases). CDR3: CAISAAGEPTEAFF. Here the CDR3 DNA reads TGTGCCATCAGTGCGGCAGGGGAGCCGACTGAAGCTTTCTTT.